The 29 T cell receptor beta chains below all came from one sample that was sequenced in a study of Graves' ophthalmopathy and Graves' hyperthyroidism. Scientists amplified the TCR beta CDR3 regions from RNA transcripts. The first round was an RT-PCR with HTBI primers, and the second round was a multiplex PCR. TCRdb reprocessed the multiplex PCR reads with MiXCR, giving one entry per CDR3 protein. Of 300,000 or so distinct CDR3 sequences detected, 15% to 20% appear once; the ten largest clones hold about 12%. Sequenced: peripheral blood. The source of these receptors is an adult man with Graves' ophthalmopathy.

The sample holds many counts of this clonotype. The V and J genes are TRBV5-1 and TRBJ1-1; the match to TRBD1 covers 8 bases. Trimming at V came to 1 base and at J to 4 bases, leaving 9 bases not matched to a gene. There are 16 residues in the CDR3. Per germline, CDR1 SGHRS and CDR2 YFSETQ. CDR3 DNA sequence: TGCGCCAGCAGCTTGAGATCAGGGGGCGGCGGCACTGAAGCTTTCTTT. This encodes CASSLRSGGGGTEAFF. The full variable domain, its missing parts supplied by reference TRBV5-1 and TRBJ1-1, is KAGVTQTPRYLIKTRGQQVTLSCSPISGHRSVSWYQQTPGQGLQFLFEYFSETQRNKGNFPGRFSGRQFSNSRSEMNVSTLELGDSALYLCASSLRSGGGGTEAFFGQGTRLTVV.

This rearrangement joins TRBV6-1 to TRBJ1-2; tentative D call: TRBD1 (5 bases). This CDR3 is built from 15 residues. Germline values: CDR1 MNHNS, CDR2 SASEGT. Trimming stripped 7 bases from V and 4 bases from J, with 19 bases between. CDR3 nucleotide sequence: TGTGCCAGCACCCCTCGACCCGGGGCCTTCTATGGCTACACCTTC. This sequence encodes CASTPRPGAFYGYTF.

This clonotype has a handful of counts. The chain has TRBV27 and TRBJ1-2; the match to TRBD1 covers 7 bases. Germline loops: CDR1 MNHEY, CDR2 SMNVEV (reference sequence). The CDR3 runs to 12 residues. Germline trimming cut 6 bases from V and 8 bases from J; bases unmatched to any gene: 6. This CDR3 reads CASRERGLGYTF. DNA of the CDR3: TGTGCCAGCAGGGAGAGGGGGCTCGGCTACACCTTC.

This clonotype was recorded only once. The CDR3 here is CASSLLHIETQYF. DNA for the CDR3: TGTGCCAGCAGTTTATTGCACATAGAGACCCAGTACTTC. The chain combines TRBV28 with TRBJ2-5; D is unclear. Germline assignment: CDR1 MDHEN and CDR2 SYDVKM. The ends were cut back, 1 base at V and 4 bases at J, with 7 bases in the middle. This CDR3 region has 13 residues. The variable domain in full, completed from reference TRBV28 and TRBJ2-5, reads DVKVTQSSRYLVKRTGEKVFLECVQDMDHENMFWYRQDPGLGLRLIYFSYDVKMKEKGDIPEGYSVSREKKERFSLILESASTNQTSMYLCASSLLHIETQYFGPGTRLLVL.

Ten or more counts support this clonotype. The chain couples TRBV29-1 to TRBJ1-2; D is uncertain. This CDR3 has 11 residues. Trimming shortened V by 1 base and J by 7 bases, and 7 bases separated the two germline ends. Germline V gene lookup returns CDR1 SQVTM and CDR2 ANQGSEA. The DNA for the CDR3 is TGCAGCGTTGAAGTCGGTAGTGGCTACACCTTC. Translated, it gives CSVEVGSGYTF.

This clonotype was detected ten times or more. The chain employs TRBV20-1 and TRBJ2-7, with TRBD1 as a possible D gene (5 bases). Deletions cut 0 bases from V and 6 bases from J, with 18 bases between. Germline V gives CDR1 DFQATT, CDR2 SNEGSKA (reference sequence). The CDR3 contains 15 residues. The CDR3 DNA reads as TGCAGTGCTAGAGAGGCAGGGCCCCACGGGCGCGAGCAGTACTTC. Residues: CSAREAGPHGREQYF.

This clonotype was recorded at least ten times. This rearrangement joins TRBV20-1 to TRBJ2-7; weak D call: TRBD2 (5 bases). This CDR3 is 15 amino acids long. Germline loops: CDR1 DFQATT, CDR2 SNEGSKA (reference sequence). V lost 5 bases, J lost 2 bases, and 19 bases lay in between. The CDR3 spells CSARMVRSSTYEQYF. The CDR3 nucleotides read TGCAGTGCTCGTATGGTCAGGTCTAGCACCTACGAGCAGTACTTC.

A few counts support this clonotype. The rearrangement uses TRBV20-1 and TRBJ2-5, with a possible D match to TRBD1 (6 bases). The CDR3 contains 12 residues. Germline lookup yields CDR1 DFQATT and CDR2 SNEGSKA (reference sequence). The V and J ends lost 6 bases and 2 bases respectively, with 10 bases between them. The CDR3 here is CSARTAQETQYF. Here the CDR3 DNA reads TGCAGTGCCCGGACAGCTCAAGAGACCCAGTACTTC.

Ten or more counts support this clonotype. CDR3 nucleotide sequence: TGCAGCGTACGCGACAGACTGAACTATGGCTACACCTTC. It codes for CSVRDRLNYGYTF. This rearrangement joins TRBV29-1 to TRBJ1-2; possibly TRBD1 for D (5 bases). The V gene's germline CDR1 is SQVTM and CDR2 ANQGSEA. The V gene lost 6 bases and the J gene lost 2 bases, with 13 bases spanning the gap. The CDR3 is 13 amino acids.

This clonotype was found many times. The V call is TRBV5-1, the J call TRBJ2-2; 7 bases agree with TRBD2. Per germline, CDR1 SGHRS and CDR2 YFSETQ. CDR3 length equals 14 residues. The V and J ends lost 4 bases and 6 bases, in that order; junction bases with no gene match: 6. The CDR3 reads CASSTRGVPGELFF. The DNA of the CDR3 is TGCGCCAGCAGCACTCGGGGGGTTCCCGGGGAGCTGTTTTTT.

This clonotype showed up many times. The chain links TRBV5-4 to TRBJ1-5; unclear D gene. V dropped 0 bases and J dropped 4 bases, with 5 bases sitting between them. Germline lookup yields CDR1 SGHNT and CDR2 YYREEE (reference sequence). This CDR3 has 13 amino acids. The CDR3 sequence is CASSLGWNQPQHF. The DNA for the CDR3 is TGTGCCAGCAGCTTGGGCTGGAATCAGCCCCAGCATTTT.

The sample holds many counts of this clonotype. The chain is built from TRBV28 and TRBJ2-2, with unresolved D. This CDR3 has 13 amino acids. Germline loops: CDR1 MDHEN, CDR2 SYDVKM. The V and J ends lost 7 bases and 3 bases respectively, with 9 bases between them. This chain's CDR3 is CASNRWDTGELFF. The CDR3 DNA reads as TGTGCCAGCAACCGCTGGGACACCGGGGAGCTGTTTTTT.

This clonotype was seen many times. This may be a read error: a much more frequent sequence differs by one nucleotide. The gene calls are TRBV6-2 or TRBV6-3 and TRBJ1-5; D is unclear. Trimming left V 5 bases short and J 3 bases short, with 11 bases between. Germline CDR1 MNHEY, CDR2 SVGEGT. This CDR3 is 14 amino acids long. The CDR3 loop reads CASSTTWDNQPQHF. The CDR3 nucleotides read TGTGCCAGCAGTACGACCTGGGACAATCAGCCCCAGCATTTT.

This clonotype came up many times. The rearrangement links TRBV5-5 to TRBJ2-5, with D unclear. Trimming took 1 base from V and 7 from J, leaving 20 bases between them. This CDR3 is 16 amino acids long. The germline V gene encodes CDR1 SGHKS and CDR2 YYEKEE (reference sequence). This CDR3 reads CASSLFPPNSVGTQYF. The CDR3 DNA reads TGTGCCAGCAGCTTGTTTCCGCCTAATTCGGTGGGGACCCAGTACTTC.

The rearrangement joins TRBV6-1 to TRBJ1-1; D is uncertain. The CDR3 loop spans 15 amino acids. CDR1 and CDR2 (germline): MNHNS, SASEGT. The ends were cut back, 7 bases at V and 0 bases at J, with 15 bases in the middle. The CDR3 reads CASTHPGALNTEAFF. The CDR3 DNA sequence: TGTGCCAGCACCCATCCTGGCGCGTTGAACACTGAAGCTTTCTTT.

This clonotype was counted ten times or more. J is TRBJ1-1 and V is TRBV14; 7 bases are a match to TRBD1. J was trimmed by 1 base and V by 2 bases; bases with no gene match: 10. The CDR3 extends over 17 amino acids. Germline lookup yields CDR1 SGHDN and CDR2 FVKESK. The CDR3 here is CASSQLPGKGANTEAFF. The CDR3 DNA sequence: TGTGCCAGCAGCCAATTGCCTGGTAAGGGGGCGAACACTGAAGCTTTCTTT.

This clonotype was observed at least ten times. The V call is TRBV10-3, the J call TRBJ1-2, with D possibly matching TRBD1 (6 bases). V was trimmed by 9 bases and J by 2 bases, leaving 16 bases between them. Germline lookup yields CDR1 ENHRY and CDR2 SYGVKD. The CDR3 covers 14 residues. The CDR3, as DNA: TGTGCCATATCCGGGACAACTCTAAACTATGGCTACACCTTC. Protein product: CAISGTTLNYGYTF.

The V call is TRBV12-3 or TRBV12-4, the J call TRBJ1-3; a possible D gene is TRBD1 (5 bases). V lost 5 bases, J lost 0 bases, and 17 bases lay in between. The CDR3 loop spans 17 amino acids. CDR3 nucleotide sequence: TGTGCCAGCAGTCACCACAGGCGCCGAAACTCTGGAAACACCATATATTTT. Translated: CASSHHRRRNSGNTIYF.

With respect to this clonotype: Germline is not matched at one junction end, which may reflect a read error. The chain joins TRBV20-1 to TRBJ2-7; D not resolved. The V gene's germline CDR1 is DFQATT and CDR2 SNEGSKA (reference sequence). The CDR3 contains 15 residues. The CDR3: CSARDHMTNTYEQCF. The DNA of the CDR3 is TGCAGTGCTAGAGATCACATGACAAATACCTACGAGCAGTGCTTC.

The table lists this clonotype with many counts. The chain uses TRBV30 and TRBJ2-5; D gene uncertain. With 3 bases removed from V and 5 bases from J, the gap between germline ends came to 1 base. The CDR3 is 9 residues long. In germline, CDR1 is GTSNPN, CDR2 SVGIG (reference sequence). The CDR3 here is CAWRETQYF. The CDR3 bases are TGTGCCTGGAGGGAGACCCAGTACTTC.

This clonotype was observed at least ten times. V usage is TRBV6-5 and J usage is TRBJ1-1; D is unclear. Germline CDR1 and CDR2: MNHEY and SVGAGI. V lost 0 bases, J lost 0 bases, and 8 bases lay in between. The CDR3 spans 15 residues. CDR3 sequence reads: CASSYSPGLNTEAFF. The CDR3 DNA sequence: TGTGCCAGCAGTTACTCCCCCGGTTTGAACACTGAAGCTTTCTTT.

In this sample, this clonotype turned up many times. CDR3 in DNA: TGTGCCAGCAGCTTATGGCCGGAGGCTGAAGCTTTCTTT. Residues: CASSLWPEAEAFF. The V and J genes are TRBV7-9 and TRBJ1-1; D uncertain. CDR3 size: 13 residues. Deletions cut 2 bases from V and 6 bases from J, with 10 bases between. Germline loops: CDR1 SEHNR, CDR2 FQNEAQ (reference sequence).

Only a few counts were recorded for this clonotype. The rearrangement uses TRBV3-1 and TRBJ1-5; D gene uncertain. The germline V gene has CDR1 LGHDT and CDR2 YNNKEL (reference sequence). The V end was cut by 5 bases, the J end by 5 bases, with 13 bases between. This CDR3 contains 14 residues. The CDR3 nucleotides are TGTGCCAGCAGCGACCGGGCCCTTGATCAGCCCCAGCATTTT. As protein: CASSDRALDQPQHF.

This clonotype was seen only a few times. A read error may be the cause here, since a much bigger clone is one base away. The chain joins TRBV6-2 or TRBV6-3 to TRBJ2-2; a weak D match, TRBD2 (5 bases). This CDR3 is 14 amino acids long. CDR1 is MNHEY, CDR2 SVGEGT, per germline. The CDR3 DNA reads TGTGCCAGCAGCCCCCAGCCGAACACCGGGGAGCTGCTTTTT. It encodes CASSPQPNTGELLF.

This clonotype was observed a handful of times. CDR3 loop: CASRVGGPLWNEQFF. For the CDR3, the DNA is TGTGCCAGCAGGGTGGGAGGACCCCTATGGAATGAGCAGTTCTTC. The chain is built from TRBV2 and TRBJ2-1; TRBD2 is a possible D gene (6 bases). CDR3 size: 15 residues. The ends were cut back, 6 bases at V and 7 bases at J, with 19 bases in the middle. Germline CDR1 reads SNHLY; CDR2 reads FYNNEI.

This clonotype was detected many times. This chain joins TRBV20-1 and TRBJ1-1; D unresolved. The CDR3 is 15 amino acids. Germline V gene sequence: CDR1 DFQATT, CDR2 SNEGSKA (reference sequence). V lost 3 bases and J 3 bases, leaving 17 bases between the germline ends. The CDR3 DNA reads TGCAGTGCTAGGCCCCCACGGCTCCGGGACACTGAAGCTTTCTTT. Amino acid sequence: CSARPPRLRDTEAFF.

This clonotype came up many times. V is TRBV7-2 and J is TRBJ1-5, with D perhaps TRBD1 (5 bases). Trimming took 2 bases from V and 3 from J, leaving 11 bases between them. Germline values: CDR1 SGHTA, CDR2 FQGNSA. The length of the CDR3 is 15 residues. The CDR3 nucleotides read TGTGCCAGCAGCTTACGGGCAGGACACAATCAGCCCCAGCATTTT. Translated: CASSLRAGHNQPQHF.

This clonotype has just one count. The J gene is TRBJ2-5, the V gene TRBV20-1; 8 bases line up with TRBD2. The trim removed 0 bases at V and 5 bases at J, leaving 5 bases unmatched. The CDR3 sequence is 14 residues long. CDR1 is DFQATT, CDR2 SNEGSKA, per germline (reference sequence). Here the CDR3 reads CSARDQSGSETQYF. The CDR3 DNA reads TGCAGTGCTAGAGATCAGAGCGGGAGTGAGACCCAGTACTTC.

This clonotype was observed at least ten times. The genes are TRBV6-5 and TRBJ1-5; maybe TRBD1 (5 bases). The CDR3 has 13 residues. Germline V gene lookup returns CDR1 MNHEY and CDR2 SVGAGI. The V gene lost 2 bases and the J gene lost 5 bases, with 7 bases spanning the gap. The CDR3 DNA reads TGTGCCAGCAGTTACGGACAACATCAGCCCCAGCATTTT. As protein: CASSYGQHQPQHF.